This T cell receptor (beta chain) appears in the sequencing data of a study of T cell responses to AZD1222 COVID-19 vaccine. The method was immunoSEQ multiplex PCR; TCRdb's version includes in-frame clones alone and lacks a portion of them. The sample gives some 180,000 clones, about 89% of which show up once; 1.5% to 2% is in the top ten. Overall study findings and caveats: Reports indicate that nearly half of spike-specific TCRs are directed at unmutated variant regions.

The CDR3 totals 15 residues. J was trimmed by 1 base and V by 3 bases; bases with no gene match: 4. Germline V lookup: CDR1 MGHRA, CDR2 YSYEKL. Comments on this clone: Its antigen is as yet unknown.

This TCR derives from an adult who received the AZD1222 COVID-19 vaccine. The J gene is TRBJ2-7, the V gene TRBV4-1; TRBD1 agrees at 9 bases. This sample comprised peripheral blood, obtained 28 days after the second AZD1222 dose. CDR3 DNA: TGCGCCAGCAGCCAGAGACAGGGGGTATCCTACGAGCAGTACTTC. It codes for CASSQRQGVSYEQYF.